Below, 6 T cell receptor beta chains from the same sample are listed, as sequenced in a study of T cells in Graves' hyperthyroidism and ophthalmopathy. Amplified regions were TCR beta CDR3 sequences from RNA transcripts. The HTBI primer set served for first-round RT-PCR of the TCR CDR3. MiXCR, run by TCRdb on the multiplex PCR reads, gives a single entry per CDR3 protein. The data contain over 200,000 distinct CDR3 sequences, 17% of them seen just once; the ten biggest clones take up around 50%. Sequenced input: blood. The origin of the receptors is a middle-aged man with Graves' hyperthyroidism.

The chain joins TRBV5-5 to TRBJ2-2; 8 bases line up with TRBD1. The CDR3 sequence is 17 residues long. V trimming: 2 bases; J trimming: 4 bases; junction bases outside the gene matches: 10. The germline gives CDR1 SGHKS, CDR2 YYEKEE (reference sequence). The CDR3 sequence is CASSFSTGGPTTGELFF. CDR3 DNA: TGTGCCAGCAGCTTTTCCACAGGGGGACCGACCACCGGGGAGCTGTTTTTT.

This clonotype showed up many times. The V gene is TRBV28, the J gene TRBJ1-5; perhaps TRBD1 as D (5 bases). This CDR3 region has 15 residues. The germline V and J ends were trimmed by 7 bases and 0 bases, with 13 bases remaining between them. Germline V gene sequence: CDR1 MDHEN, CDR2 SYDVKM. The CDR3 is CASTAGGLSNQPQHF. The DNA of the CDR3 is TGTGCCAGCACGGCCGGGGGTCTTAGCAATCAGCCCCAGCATTTT.

The chain links TRBV27 to TRBJ2-3; 7 nucleotides match TRBD1. This CDR3 has 16 amino acids. Germline V gives CDR1 MNHEY, CDR2 SMNVEV (reference sequence). The V gene end was trimmed by 6 bases and the J gene end by 10 bases; junction bases not matched to a gene: 19. The CDR3 is CASSNRGPGFPQSQYF. The CDR3 region has the DNA TGTGCCAGCAGCAACAGGGGACCAGGGTTCCCGCAGTCGCAGTATTTT.

This chain connects TRBV28 to TRBJ2-1; 11 nucleotides agree with TRBD2. The CDR3 consists of 17 residues. Germline values: CDR1 MDHEN, CDR2 SYDVKM. After removal of 7 bases from V and 10 bases from J, the junction contained 18 bases not matched to a gene. CDR3 coding DNA: TGTGCCAGCACCCGGACTAGCGGGCGTGGGGGCCTCCGCGAGCAGTTCTTC. This sequence encodes CASTRTSGRGGLREQFF.

The V call is TRBV7-2, the J call TRBJ1-2, with 12 bases identical to TRBD1. This CDR3 has 14 amino acids. Germline trimming cut 5 bases from V and 7 bases from J; bases unmatched to any gene: 5. Per germline, CDR1 SGHTA and CDR2 FQGNSA. The CDR3 region has the DNA TGTGCCAGCAGCGGGGACAGGGGGCGAGGTGGCTACACCTTC. The encoded protein is CASSGDRGRGGYTF.

In the case of this clonotype: Since a much larger clone is just one base distant, this may be a read error. This chain connects TRBV6-1 to TRBJ2-6, with a weak D call TRBD2 (6 bases). Per germline, CDR1 MNHNS and CDR2 SASEGT. The CDR3 sequence is 15 residues long. V was clipped by 10 bases and J by 0 bases, with 13 bases between them. The CDR3 DNA is TGTGCCACAGTGGGGGGACTCTCTGGGGCCAACGTCCTGACTTTC. Translated, it gives CATVGGLSGANVLTF.